Below are 11 T cell receptor beta chains sequenced from a single sample in a study of CD8 T cells in Susac syndrome. An input of 0.5 to 1 ug of RNA was subjected to reverse transcription using random hexamers. MiXCR, run by TCRdb on the immunoSEQ multiplex PCR reads, gives a single entry per CDR3 protein. The repertoire has some 180,000 distinct CDR3 sequences, just under 95% of them found once; the top ten carry 0.085% to 0.1%. Sequenced material: CD4+ T cells from PBMCs. These receptors were obtained from a human donor with Susac syndrome.

The genes are TRBV20-1 and TRBJ2-5; no definite D call. CDR1 is DFQATT and CDR2 is SNEGSKA in the germline V gene (reference sequence). The ends were cut back, 6 bases at V and 1 base at J, with 18 bases in the middle. CDR3 length equals 15 residues. CDR3 sequence (DNA): TGCAGTGCCTCCGCCCCCGCAGGAATCCAAGAGACCCAGTACTTC. Translating it yields CSASAPAGIQETQYF.

The rearrangement joins TRBV20-1 to TRBJ2-1; 8 positions agree with TRBD2. Germline V gene lookup returns CDR1 DFQATT and CDR2 SNEGSKA (reference sequence). Germline trimming cut 5 bases from V and 6 bases from J; bases unmatched to any gene: 9. This CDR3 region has 14 residues. CDR3 sequence (DNA): TGCAGTGCTCCGCCGGGACTAGGGTCCAATGAGCAGTTCTTC. It is translated as CSAPPGLGSNEQFF.

The chain joins TRBV28 to TRBJ2-7; D gene uncertain. This CDR3 spans 12 amino acids. Germline CDR1 reads MDHEN; CDR2 reads SYDVKM. V lost 7 bases to trimming and J lost 2 bases, with 9 bases between them. As DNA, the CDR3 is TGTGCCAGCATAGGGTCGACCTACGAGCAGTACTTC. It specifies CASIGSTYEQYF.

The V call is TRBV20-1, the J call TRBJ2-7; D is perhaps TRBD2 (6 bases). V was cut by 3 bases and J by 4 bases, with 13 bases left in between. The CDR3 runs 13 residues. The germline V gene has CDR1 DFQATT and CDR2 SNEGSKA (reference sequence). The CDR3 protein is CSASPPGVYEQYF. The CDR3 DNA sequence: TGCAGTGCTAGCCCCCCGGGGGTTTACGAGCAGTACTTC.

The V call is TRBV5-4, the J call TRBJ1-1; D is possibly TRBD1 (5 bases). V lost 1 base to trimming and J lost 5 bases, with 9 bases between them. Germline CDR1 and CDR2: SGHNT and YYREEE (reference sequence). The CDR3 extends over 13 amino acids. This chain's CDR3 is CASSLHQGTEAFF. In DNA form, the CDR3 reads TGTGCCAGCAGCTTGCACCAGGGAACTGAAGCTTTCTTT.

The CDR3 nucleotides read TGCGCCAGCAGCGGTGGGGCAGGCCCCAGCGAAGCTTTCTTT. Amino acid sequence: CASSGGAGPSEAFF. The chain uses TRBV5-1 and TRBJ1-1; D is perhaps TRBD1 (5 bases). The CDR3 is 14 residues long. The germline V gene has CDR1 SGHRS and CDR2 YFSETQ. V was cut by 4 bases and J by 8 bases, with 18 bases left in between.

The chain recombines TRBV27 with TRBJ2-3; D remains unclear. Germline CDR1 is MNHEY and CDR2 is SMNVEV (reference sequence). The ends were cut back, 3 bases at V and 0 bases at J, with 7 bases in the middle. This CDR3 region has 14 residues. The CDR3 region is CASSFSPSTDTQYF. For the CDR3, the DNA is TGTGCCAGCAGTTTCTCTCCAAGCACAGATACGCAGTATTTT.

V usage is TRBV28 and J usage is TRBJ1-2; D gene unclear. Germline CDR1 and CDR2: MDHEN and SYDVKM. The CDR3 has 13 residues. Trimming cost V 7 bases and J 4 bases, with 13 bases left between them. The DNA for the CDR3 is TGTGCCAGCATCGCACGGAGGTCCTATGGCTACACCTTC. Protein product: CASIARRSYGYTF.

The chain uses TRBV30 and TRBJ1-2, with D perhaps matching TRBD1 (5 bases). The CDR3 sequence is 13 residues long. Trimming pared 2 bases from V and 4 bases from J, leaving 11 bases between. Germline assignment: CDR1 GTSNPN and CDR2 SVGIG (reference sequence). The CDR3, as DNA: TGTGCCTGGAGTTTGGGGCAGAGCTATGGCTACACCTTC. Its translation: CAWSLGQSYGYTF. The full variable domain, rest sourced from reference TRBV30 and TRBJ1-2, is SQTIHQWPATLVQPVGSPLSLECTVEGTSNPNLYWYRQAAGRGLQLLFYSVGIGQISSEVPQNLSASRPQDRQFILSSKKLLLSDSGFYLCAWSLGQSYGYTFGSGTRLTVV.

The rearrangement joins TRBV13 to TRBJ2-7, with D tentatively TRBD2 (5 bases). Trimming shortened V by 5 bases and J by 2 bases, and 19 bases separated the two germline ends. Germline V gene lookup returns CDR1 PRHDT and CDR2 FYEKMQ (reference sequence). CDR3 length: 16 residues. CDR3 region: CASSLYGAAPTYEQYF. Here the CDR3 DNA reads TGTGCCAGCAGCCTCTATGGAGCGGCACCAACCTACGAGCAGTACTTC.

The V and J genes are TRBV20-1 and TRBJ1-1; possible D gene TRBD1, 6 bases. V lost 1 base to trimming and J lost 1 base, with 10 bases between them. Germline V lookup: CDR1 DFQATT, CDR2 SNEGSKA (reference sequence). This CDR3 region has 14 residues. CDR3 in amino acids: CSARGLQGNTEAFF. CDR3 bases: TGCAGTGCTAGAGGTCTACAGGGGAACACTGAAGCTTTCTTT.